These T cell receptor beta chains were read from a single sample in a study of T-cell reconstitution after alpha-beta-depleted transplantation in children. Each CDR3 protein is one row after TCRdb ran MiXCR on the PCR reads. The data show 200,000 to 300,000 distinct CDR3 sequences, more than 10% seen once. Material: PBMCs from the stem cell graft donor, obtained from the stem cell graft. Receptors originate from a human donor who donated a stem cell graft to a child with acute lymphoblastic leukemia. CDR3s include the opening cysteine and the closing phenylalanine or tryptophan. D genes are given only for firm matches. Rows may omit the clone size; those that give it use once, few, many or a size class.

clone_size j_call d_call v_call cdr3_nt cdr3_aa
many TRBJ2-3 TRBD2 TRBV7-2 TGTGCCAGCAGCTTAGGAGCGGGGGGAGTGTCAGATACGCAGTATTTT CASSLGAGGVSDTQYF
many TRBJ1-5 TRBD1 TRBV12-3/TRBV12-4 TGTGCCAGCAGTTGGGGACAGTTCAATCAGCCCCAGCATTTT CASSWGQFNQPQHF
. TRBJ1-5 . TRBV5-1 TGCGCCAGCAGCTTGGAAGAAACGAGGGGTTTCCAGCCCCAGCATTTT CASSLEETRGFQPQHF
many TRBJ1-3 . TRBV12-3/TRBV12-4 TGTGCCAGCGATCCGAGCTCTGGAAACACCATATATTTT CASDPSSGNTIYF
many TRBJ1-5 TRBD1 TRBV20-1 TGCAGTGGGGGACAGGGCAATCAGCCCCAGCATTTT CSGGQGNQPQHF
many TRBJ1-1 TRBD1 TRBV6-5 TGTGCCAGCAGCCTACACCGACAGGGCGACACTGAAGCTTTCTTT CASSLHRQGDTEAFF
medium-sized TRBJ1-2 TRBD1 TRBV12-3/TRBV12-4 TGTGCCAGCAGTCCCGGTTCAGGGGGCGCCGGGGGCTACACCTTC CASSPGSGGAGGYTF
. TRBJ2-5 TRBD2 TRBV5-1 TGCGCCAGCAGCCCCCGTAGCGGGAGGCAACAAGAGACCCAGTACTTC CASSPRSGRQQETQYF
many TRBJ2-2 . TRBV12-3/TRBV12-4 TGTGCCAGCAGCGACAGTACGAACACCGGGGAGCTGTTTTTT CASSDSTNTGELFF
many TRBJ2-5 . TRBV7-8 TGTGCCAGCAGCCCCCGGACACCAGGGGAGACCCAGTACTTC CASSPRTPGETQYF
many TRBJ1-3 TRBD1 TRBV10-3 TGTGCCATCAGTGAGCCGGACAGGGCTGGAAACACCATATATTTT CAISEPDRAGNTIYF
many TRBJ2-1 . TRBV7-2 TGTGCCAGCAGCCTACGAGGGCTCCCCGAGCAGTTCTTC CASSLRGLPEQFF
many TRBJ2-5 TRBD2 TRBV28 TGTGCCAGCAGTCCGGGACTAGCGGGATCGGGGCAAGAGACCCAGTACTTC CASSPGLAGSGQETQYF
many TRBJ1-5 . TRBV20-1 TGCAGTGCTAGAGATACAAAGGGGTGGAGCAATCAGCCCCAGCATTTT CSARDTKGWSNQPQHF
many TRBJ1-4 TRBD1 TRBV14 TGTGCCAGCAGCTCGCAGACAGGGACGGTTATTCGGAATGAAAAACTGTTTTTT CASSSQTGTVIRNEKLFF
many TRBJ1-5 . TRBV12-3/TRBV12-4 TGTGCCAGCAGTCCCCTAGGCAATCAGCCCCAGCATTTT CASSPLGNQPQHF
many TRBJ2-1 TRBD2 TRBV20-1 TGCAGTGCTAGAGATGTCCTAGCGGGAAATCAGTTCTTC CSARDVLAGNQFF
. TRBJ2-1 . TRBV29-1 TGCAGCCCCGGGTTAGGGACGGGGGATGAGCAGTTCTTC CSPGLGTGDEQFF
. TRBJ2-3 . TRBV27 TGTGCCAGCAGTCGTACGAGACAGTCACTTTCTAATTTGCAGTATTTT CASSRTRQSLSNLQYF
many TRBJ2-3 TRBD2 TRBV12-3/TRBV12-4 TGTGCCAGCAGTTTCTTTAGGACTAGCGGGGTTTCGCCGGATACGCAGTATTTT CASSFFRTSGVSPDTQYF
many TRBJ1-6 . TRBV20-1 TGCAGTGCCATCGGGACCCTCAATTCACCCCTCCACTTT CSAIGTLNSPLHF
many TRBJ1-3 . TRBV28 TGTGCCAGCAACTCCCGGCCGAGCTCTGGAAACACCATATATTTT CASNSRPSSGNTIYF
many TRBJ1-5 . TRBV11-2 TGTGCCAGCAGCCCGGGGGGGCGACAGCCCCAGCATTTT CASSPGGRQPQHF
. TRBJ2-6 . TRBV7-6 TGTGCCAGCAGCTTGGGGGCGGGTCTCTCTGGGGCCAACGTCCTGACTTTC CASSLGAGLSGANVLTF
many TRBJ2-2 TRBD1 TRBV2 TGTGCCAGCAGGGTAGGGACAGCGAACACCGGGGAGCTGTTTTTT CASRVGTANTGELFF
. TRBJ1-2 . TRBV7-9 TGTGCCAGCAGCCCCCAAGCGACAGGTCGTCATGGCTACACCTTC CASSPQATGRHGYTF
many TRBJ2-7 . TRBV7-9 TGTGCCAGCAGCTTGGGACCCAGGGCGGGCTACGAGCAGTACTTC CASSLGPRAGYEQYF
many TRBJ1-5 TRBD1 TRBV24-1 TGTGCCACCAGTGAGACAGGGAAACAGCCCCAGCATTTT CATSETGKQPQHF
many TRBJ1-1 . TRBV7-2 TGTGCCAGCAGCTTTGCGAGTTACACTGAAGCTTTCTTT CASSFASYTEAFF
many TRBJ1-2 . TRBV5-6 TGTGCCAGCAGCTTGGTTAGGGCCGGCGGCTACACCTTC CASSLVRAGGYTF
many TRBJ2-5 . TRBV12-3/TRBV12-4 TGTGCCAGCAGACAGCTGACAGGACGCCAAGAGACCCAGTACTTC CASRQLTGRQETQYF
many TRBJ2-3 TRBD2 TRBV7-9 TGTGCCAGCACCCCCGGGGGGTTAGAAGATACGCAGTATTTT CASTPGGLEDTQYF
. TRBJ2-2 TRBD1 TRBV20-1 TGCAGTGCTAGAGATGGGTCAGGGGGCACCGGGGAGCTGTTTTTT CSARDGSGGTGELFF
many TRBJ2-6 . TRBV4-3 TGCGCCAGCAGCCAAGAGGCGTCCTCTGGGGCCAACGTCCTGACTTTC CASSQEASSGANVLTF